The 12 T cell receptor beta chains below were found in one sample sequenced in a study of monozygotic twins with inflammatory bowel disease. Reprocessing the 5' RACE reads, TCRdb reports a single entry for every CDR3 protein and omits DNA. The table for this sample gives some 90,000 distinct CDR3 sequences. The source material was blood. These receptors were obtained from a human donor with ulcerative colitis or Crohn's disease, or a healthy co-twin of an affected twin (not recorded which).

V and J are TRBV10-2 and TRBJ1-2; the TCRdb D gene call, TRBD1, has no DNA to confirm it. Germline V CDR1 and CDR2: WSHSY, SAAADI. The CDR3 is 14 residues long. Here the CDR3 reads CASSPQGWDYGYTF.

The rearrangement uses TRBV5-6 and TRBJ1-4. The CDR3 sequence is 14 residues long. In germline, CDR1 is SGHDT, CDR2 YYEEEE. The CDR3 reads CASSLRQTYEKLFF.

V and J are TRBV18 and TRBJ2-4; with no DNA, the TCRdb D assignment of TRBD1 cannot be verified. CDR3 length equals 15 residues. Germline values: CDR1 KGHSH, CDR2 LQKENI. Here the CDR3 reads CASSPSRGAKNIQYF.

This chain uses TRBV5-1 with TRBJ2-3. This CDR3 contains 14 residues. Germline loops: CDR1 SGHRS, CDR2 YFSETQ. CDR3 residues: CASSLEAEIDTQYF.

This chain links TRBV4-2 with TRBJ1-2; the TCRdb D gene call, TRBD1, has no DNA to confirm it. CDR3 length: 16 residues. Germline assignment: CDR1 LGHNA and CDR2 YNFKEQ. The CDR3 sequence is CASSQEFRGSNYGYTF.

This chain joins TRBV2 and TRBJ1-5. Germline assignment: CDR1 SNHLY and CDR2 FYNNEI. This CDR3 is 14 amino acids long. This chain's CDR3 is CASSEAYSNQPQRF.

The chain is built from TRBV11-1 and TRBJ2-3; TCRdb indicates TRBD2, and absent DNA this call remains unverified. The CDR3 contains 18 residues. CDR1 is SGHAT, CDR2 FQDESV, per germline (reference sequence). CDR3 in amino acids: CASSFGLAGTSSTDTQYF.

J is TRBJ2-2 and V is TRBV19; checking the TCRdb D call of TRBD1 is not possible without DNA. Looked up from germline, CDR1 is LNHDA and CDR2 is SQIVND (reference sequence). CDR3 length equals 14 residues. CDR3: CASSIRRELGELFF.

The V and J genes are TRBV11-2 and TRBJ2-4; the TRBD1 assignment by TCRdb is unverifiable without DNA. CDR1 is SGHAT and CDR2 is FQNNGV in the germline V gene. CDR3 length equals 13 residues. CDR3: CASSVDRVNIQYF. The full variable domain, with the rest looked up from reference TRBV11-2 and TRBJ2-4, is EAGVAQSPRYKIIEKRQSVAFWCNPISGHATLYWYQQILGQGPKLLIQFQNNGVVDDSQLPKDRFSAERLKGVDSTLKIQPAKLEDSAVYLCASSVDRVNIQYFGAGTRLSVL.

This chain joins TRBV11-2 and TRBJ2-7; TCRdb reports TRBD1, a call that lacks DNA to check it against. The germline CDR1 and CDR2 sequences are SGHAT and FQNNGV. The CDR3 is 15 amino acids. CDR3 sequence: CASSTPRTGGNEQYF.

The chain's CDR3 is CASSLVGQLNYGYTF. The chain uses TRBV5-1 and TRBJ1-2. Per germline, CDR1 SGHRS and CDR2 YFSETQ. This CDR3 comprises 15 residues. The entire variable domain, with the rest obtained from reference TRBV5-1 and TRBJ1-2, is as follows: KAGVTQTPRYLIKTRGQQVTLSCSPISGHRSVSWYQQTPGQGLQFLFEYFSETQRNKGNFPGRFSGRQFSNSRSEMNVSTLELGDSALYLCASSLVGQLNYGYTFGSGTRLTVV.

V is TRBV29-1 and J is TRBJ2-4. The CDR3 totals 15 residues. Germline assignment: CDR1 SQVTM and CDR2 ANQGSEA. This CDR3 reads CSVVDLSLAKNIQYF.